What follows is one T cell receptor beta chain and its context. The antigen it recognizes is unknown. Base qualities were left out, and no much larger clone turns up one base away. This sample also contains other DNA sequences that code for the same CDR3. This record belongs to a study of CD8+ T cells in alopecia areata (dated by TCRdb to between 2017 and 2018). General notes on the study: Treated patients were enrolled in an open-label pilot trial of oral tofacitinib at 5 to 10 mg twice daily for moderate-to-severe alopecia areata. Patients received tofacitinib for 6 to 18 months and were then followed off drug for 6 months to check for delayed response and recurrence. On the human side, TCRbeta sequencing was run on scalp tissue and on sorted CD4+ and CD8+ peripheral blood T cells from healthy controls and from alopecia areata patients with either patchy or totalis/universalis disease. Clonality in the scalp was compared among normal scalp (n=4), patchy alopecia areata scalp (n=8), and alopecia totalis/universalis scalp (n=8). High-throughput TCRbeta sequencing was used to examine T cell clonal expansion in alopecia areata in both the C3H/HeJ mouse model and human patients. For the treated patients, the SALT score, which quantifies what percentage of scalp surface area is affected, served as the measure of disease severity. immunoSEQ multiplex PCR using 35 Vbeta forward primers and 13 Jbeta reverse primers was used to amplify TCRbeta CDR3 regions. Biopsies were taken from tofacitinib-treated patients at baseline and at 4 and 24 weeks of treatment, and a later scalp biopsy was taken in several of the tofacitinib-treated patients. RNA was extracted with the PAXgene miRNA kit for fixed scalp, the miRNeasy kit for PBMCs, and the RNeasy kit for mouse skin. Paper-wide results and their limitations: Lesional scalp, especially in alopecia totalis/universalis, showed higher clonality and more expanded CD8+ clones than normal scalp, suggesting antigenic drive. Tofacitinib significantly lowered scalp clonality and the number of expanded CD8+ clones among the top 100 scalp clones. Many expanded lesional clones persisted in scalp and blood during tofacitinib treatment, which may partly explain relapse after stopping treatment. Shared TCR sequences between patients were less evident than in mice, which may be partly attributable to HLA diversity in the patient population. Because the treated cohort was small and included a single nonresponder, larger studies are needed to assess links between baseline CD8+ expansion and response. Scalp TCR repertoire analysis is complicated because resident alphabeta T cells in normal human skin are also sequenced, whereas mouse skin is dominated by gammadelta T cells.

The method behind the library was the immunoSEQ multiplex PCR assay. RNA was extracted from all samples and reverse transcribed into cDNA, which served as template for TCR sequencing. SuperScript III was used for first-strand cDNA synthesis, primed with a 2:1 mix of oligo-dT and random hexamers. A synthetic immune receptor repertoire was used to assess amplification bias, and residual bias was removed computationally. For the original study's pipeline: Raw reads were preprocessed to remove errors, and CDR3 was defined by IMGT conventions from the conserved cysteine to phenylalanine. To get clonality, Shannon entropy was normalized by log2 of the number of productive unique TCRs and the result was subtracted from 1. Whether each scalp clone was CD4 or CD8 was inferred by checking scalp TCRbeta sequences against the CD4 and CD8 repertoires from sorted blood. The source is immuneACCESS, and TCRdb retained only in-frame sequences with V and J called. Part of the clones is not carried over; for the studies checked, unresolved V genes explain less than half of this, and the remainder is unexplained. V and J calls plus clone size are reproduced from that table; the DNA served to infer D and trimming. Within this sample are about 270,000 clones, with 60% of them counted one time only. The ten largest account for 0.93% of the sample.

As encoded in the germline V gene, CDR1 is SQVTM while CDR2 is ANQGSEA. V and J lose 4 bases and 2 bases, and a span of 9 bases separates them. The CDR3 spans 13 residues, from the cysteine through the phenylalanine. This entry keeps only the CDR3 DNA: 39 bases, framed from base 1. The intended sense of this specimen's treatment or condition label: oral pan-JAK inhibitor, 5-10 mg twice daily. Lesional scalp punch biopsies and peripheral blood were obtained from alopecia areata patients. PBMCs were separated by density centrifugation and stained for CD3, CD4 and CD8, after which CD4+ and CD8+ T cells were sorted on a FACSAria.

The input for sequencing was CD4+ T cells sorted from blood, taken between weeks 51 and 52, from a patient treated with tofacitinib. The V gene is TRBV29-1 and the J gene is TRBJ1-5, with a weak D call of TRBD1 (5 bases match). The sequence was collected from a human donor with alopecia areata. The CDR3 region has the sequence CSVGGDGNQPQHF. The nucleotides are TGCAGCGTTGGAGGGGATGGCAATCAGCCCCAGCATTTT.